This TCR beta chain was obtained from a study of T cell changes during pregnancy in multiple sclerosis (dated by TCRdb to the late 2010s). Study-level background: Changes in the T cell repertoire over the course of pregnancy were examined in this study in women with multiple sclerosis.

Details on this clone: Its antigen is currently not known. No much larger clone exists at a distance of one base, and base qualities are not known.

The library came from the immunoSEQ multiplex PCR assay. TCRdb provides this immuneACCESS table in a form limited to in-frame rearrangements. Some clones are lacking; in checked studies, under half of them reflect an unresolved V gene, and why the rest are absent is not known. In all, the sample holds under 45,000 clones, and roughly nine tenths of those were seen once. The leading ten clones occupy around 7% of the sample. From the germline V gene (reference sequence), CDR1 is SEHNR and CDR2 is FQNEAQ. Germline trimming amounts to 5 bases on V and 6 bases on J, with 8 as the count of junction bases outside the gene matches. The CDR3 numbers 14 residues from cysteine through phenylalanine. CDR3 DNA is the only sequence kept; it has 42 bases, read in frame from the first base.

This clonotype was sampled from a female donor with multiple sclerosis, enrolled in a pregnancy study. Recombination linked TRBV7-9 to TRBJ1-2; the central 8 bases match TRBD1. The starting material was CD8+ T cells from peripheral blood mononuclear cells, obtained in the third trimester of pregnancy. The nucleotide sequence reads TGTGCCAGCAGCCCGACAGGGGTATCGGATGGCTACACCTTC. It specifies CASSPTGVSDGYTF.